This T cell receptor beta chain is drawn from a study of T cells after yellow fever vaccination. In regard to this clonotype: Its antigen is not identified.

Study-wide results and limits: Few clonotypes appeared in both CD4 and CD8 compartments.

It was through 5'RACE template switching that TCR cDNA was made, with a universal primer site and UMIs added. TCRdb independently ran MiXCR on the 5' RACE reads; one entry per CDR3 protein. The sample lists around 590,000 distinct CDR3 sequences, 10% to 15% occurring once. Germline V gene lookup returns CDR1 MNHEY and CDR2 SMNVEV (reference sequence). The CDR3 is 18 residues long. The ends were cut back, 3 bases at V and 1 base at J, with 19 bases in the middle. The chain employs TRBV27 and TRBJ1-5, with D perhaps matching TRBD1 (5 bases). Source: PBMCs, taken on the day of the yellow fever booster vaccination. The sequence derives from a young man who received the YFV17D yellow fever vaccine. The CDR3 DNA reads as TGTGCCAGCAGTTTCCCCCCCGAGGGCCCAGGGAGCAATCAGCCCCAGCATTTT. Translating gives CASSFPPEGPGSNQPQHF.